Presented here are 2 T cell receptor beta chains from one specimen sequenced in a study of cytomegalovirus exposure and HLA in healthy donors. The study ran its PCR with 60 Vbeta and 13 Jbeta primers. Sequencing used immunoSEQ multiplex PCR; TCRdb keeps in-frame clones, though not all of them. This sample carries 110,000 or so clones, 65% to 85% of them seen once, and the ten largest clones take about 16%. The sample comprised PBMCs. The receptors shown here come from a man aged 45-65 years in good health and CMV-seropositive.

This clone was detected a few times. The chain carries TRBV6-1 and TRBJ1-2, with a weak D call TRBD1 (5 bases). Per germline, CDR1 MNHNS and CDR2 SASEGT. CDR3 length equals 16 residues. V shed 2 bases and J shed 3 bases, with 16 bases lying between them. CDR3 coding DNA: TGTGCCAGCAGTGAAATTCGGGGGAGGGCCTACTATGGCTACACCTTC. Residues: CASSEIRGRAYYGYTF.

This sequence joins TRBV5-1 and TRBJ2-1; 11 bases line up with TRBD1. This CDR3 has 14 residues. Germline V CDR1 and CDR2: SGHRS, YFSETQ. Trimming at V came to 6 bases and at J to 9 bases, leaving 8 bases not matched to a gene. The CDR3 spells CASTTGTGGGEQFF. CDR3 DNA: TGCGCCAGCACCACGGGGACAGGGGGAGGTGAGCAGTTCTTC.